The 15 T cell receptor beta chains given below trace back to one sample, sequenced in a study of post-analysis software for immune sequencing data (dated by TCRdb to about 2015). What the study reported, not specific to this receptor: Significantly higher frequencies in patients than in controls were found for five or six TRBV segments, including TRBV5-6, TRBV5-1 and TRBV20-1.

Which antigens these TCRs recognize remains unknown. Library preparation used PCR. TCRdb lists the instrument as Illumina HiSeq 2500. To reduce PCR and sequencing biases, unique molecular identifiers were incorporated into the TCR beta cDNA libraries. TCRdb handled the public reads itself, with Q25 trimming in fastp and clone calling in MiXCR, and kept productive beta chains. Every entry covers one CDR3 protein and lists the most common genes and DNA from its rows. The sample includes about 430,000 distinct CDR3 sequences, with over 30% observed a single time. The leading ten clones occupy about 8% of the sample. Sequenced material: blood. The receptors originated from a girl aged 2 to 9 with multiple sclerosis.

In its sample, this clonotype was seen many times. This sequence joins TRBV12-3 or TRBV12-4 and TRBJ2-1; 8 bases agree with TRBD2. The CDR3 is made up of 15 amino acids. V shed 5 bases and J 7 bases; nucleotides not matched to a gene: 10. The CDR3 loop is CASSPGLVASNEQFF. CDR3 DNA sequence: TGTGCCAGCAGTCCGGGACTAGTTGCGAGTAATGAGCAGTTCTTC.

This clonotype has just a few counts. The CDR3 sequence: CAWSRTRIYNEQFF. CDR3 DNA: TGTGCCTGGAGCCGGACTCGGATCTACAATGAGCAGTTCTTC. The chain couples TRBV30 to TRBJ2-1, with D possibly matching TRBD2 (5 bases). This CDR3 has 14 residues. V dropped 3 bases and J dropped 3 bases, with 12 bases sitting between them. Germline CDR1 and CDR2: GTSNPN and SVGIG (reference sequence).

V gene TRBV27 combines with J gene TRBJ2-1, with D maybe TRBD1 (7 bases). V shed 3 bases and J shed 10 bases, with 25 bases lying between them. The CDR3 loop spans 17 amino acids. CDR1 and CDR2 (germline): MNHEY, SMNVEV (reference sequence). The CDR3 spells CASSFWAGTAGTGEQFF. CDR3 nucleotide sequence: TGTGCCAGCAGTTTCTGGGCCGGGACAGCGGGCACCGGGGAGCAGTTCTTC.

This clonotype was recorded a few times. V is TRBV6-6 and J is TRBJ1-5; D is unclear. V was cut by 4 bases and J by 11 bases, with 9 bases left in between. The CDR3 is 11 residues long. Germline V gene lookup returns CDR1 MNHNY and CDR2 SVGAGI (reference sequence). In nucleotides, the CDR3 is TGTGCCAGCAGTTCAGGAGTGTCCCAGCATTTT. It yields the protein CASSSGVSQHF.

There are a few counts of this clonotype. The chain employs TRBV28 and TRBJ1-6, with 7 bases identical to TRBD1. V lost 4 bases, J lost 12 bases, and 9 bases stayed unmatched. The CDR3 sequence is 14 residues long. Looked up from germline, CDR1 is MDHEN and CDR2 is SYDVKM. The CDR3 region has the DNA TGTGCCAGCAGTTCGGGACAGTCCTACCTACCCCTCCACTTT. Encoded protein: CASSSGQSYLPLHF.

The sample holds a few counts of this clonotype. The chain recombines TRBV4-1 with TRBJ2-1; D is possibly TRBD1 or TRBD2 (5 bases each). Germline CDR1 is MGHRA and CDR2 is YSYEKL. This CDR3 has 16 residues. Trimming removed 0 bases from V and 11 bases from J, with 20 bases in between. The DNA of the CDR3 is TGCGCCAGCAGCCAAGAAGAGGGACCCCTAGCTCCTAAGCAGTTCTTC. It codes for CASSQEEGPLAPKQFF.

This chain links TRBV28 with TRBJ1-2; a weak D match, TRBD1 (6 bases). V lost 5 bases, J lost 0 bases, and 19 bases lay in between. CDR3 length equals 17 residues. Per the germline V gene, CDR1 is MDHEN and CDR2 is SYDVKM. The chain's CDR3 is CASSQGKDSTANYGYTF. CDR3 sequence (DNA): TGTGCCAGCAGTCAAGGGAAGGACAGTACTGCTAACTATGGCTACACCTTC.

The chain couples TRBV3-1 to TRBJ2-7; D ambiguous. CDR3 length: 12 residues. Per the germline V gene, CDR1 is LGHDT and CDR2 is YNNKEL (reference sequence). Deletions cut 1 base from V and 4 bases from J, with 5 bases between. The CDR3 region has the DNA TGTGCCAGCAGCCAAGTGGGGTACGAGCAGTACTTC. It is translated as CASSQVGYEQYF.

This chain links TRBV5-1 with TRBJ2-3; TRBD1 matches 10 bases. Germline V lookup: CDR1 SGHRS, CDR2 YFSETQ. This CDR3 has 18 residues. Trimming took 2 bases from V and 7 from J; bases not matched to a gene: 16. The CDR3 nucleotides read TGCGCCAGCAGCTTCTTAGGGGACAGGGGCTTACCGTCGAATACGCAGTATTTT. Translating it yields CASSFLGDRGLPSNTQYF.

This chain uses TRBV6-2 or TRBV6-3 with TRBJ1-5; perhaps TRBD1 as D (5 bases). Per germline, CDR1 MNHEY and CDR2 SVGEGT. V lost 4 bases to trimming and J lost 4 bases, with 14 bases between them. The length of the CDR3 is 15 residues. The CDR3 spells CASSSWAPGNQPQHF. CDR3 nucleotides: TGTGCCAGCAGTTCTTGGGCCCCAGGGAATCAGCCCCAGCATTTT.

This clonotype was picked up a small number of times. This chain links TRBV20-1 with TRBJ2-3; 12 bases agree with TRBD1. V lost 5 bases to trimming and J lost 4 bases; unmatched junction nucleotides: 7. This CDR3 region has 15 residues. Germline-derived CDR1 and CDR2 are DFQATT and SNEGSKA (reference sequence). The CDR3 reads CSAGEGQGASDTQYF. For the CDR3, the DNA is TGCAGTGCTGGGGAGGGACAGGGGGCATCAGATACGCAGTATTTT.

The gene calls are TRBV4-1 and TRBJ1-5; 7 bases map to TRBD1. Germline-derived CDR1 and CDR2 are MGHRA and YSYEKL. The CDR3 runs 17 residues. J gave up 2 bases and V 4 bases, and 11 bases lay outside the gene matches. CDR3 DNA sequence: TGCGCCAGCAGCCGGATCTTAAGAGACAGGGGCAATCAGCCCCAGCATTTT. Translation gives CASSRILRDRGNQPQHF.

This chain joins TRBV6-1 and TRBJ1-1; no definite D call. With 7 bases removed from V and 5 bases from J, the gap between germline ends came to 17 bases. Germline V gene lookup returns CDR1 MNHNS and CDR2 SASEGT. The length of the CDR3 is 14 residues. The CDR3 coding sequence is TGTGCCAGCATTGTATCACTATTGGTGACTGAAGCTTTCTTT. It is translated as CASIVSLLVTEAFF.

The rearrangement joins TRBV15 to TRBJ2-1; tentative D call: TRBD2 (6 bases). This CDR3 has 15 amino acids. Germline V gene lookup returns CDR1 LNHNV and CDR2 YYDKDF (reference sequence). Trimming pared 1 base from V and 8 bases from J, leaving 15 bases between. The CDR3 DNA reads as TGTGCCACCAGCAGAGGTGTTTCGACGGGAGATGAGCAGTTCTTC. It codes for CATSRGVSTGDEQFF.

V usage is TRBV7-9 and J usage is TRBJ2-5; D gene unclear. The V and J ends lost 4 bases and 0 bases respectively, with 6 bases between them. The CDR3 totals 13 residues. The V gene's germline CDR1 is SEHNR and CDR2 FQNEAQ (reference sequence). CDR3 sequence reads: CASSSPDQETQYF. For the CDR3, the DNA is TGTGCCAGCAGCTCCCCCGACCAAGAGACCCAGTACTTC.